The rows below give T cell receptor beta chains drawn from one sample of a study of cytomegalovirus exposure and HLA in healthy donors. TCRdb keeps only in-frame clones here, not all; method: immunoSEQ multiplex PCR. This sample has around 100,000 clones, with about 71% found just once. Specimen: PBMCs. The receptors derive from a woman between 45 and 65 years old in good health and CMV-seronegative. CDR3s include the opening cysteine and the closing phenylalanine or tryptophan. Each record gives: D gene, J gene, V gene, clone size, CDR3 protein, CDR3 DNA. D genes are given only for firm matches. Some rows mark clone size as missing; the rest say once, few, many or name a class of expanded clone.

>TRBD2|TRBJ2-3|TRBV5-1|few
CASSLDTSGGTQYF
TGCGCCAGCAGCTTGGACACTAGCGGGGGGACGCAGTATTTT
>TRBD1|TRBJ1-2|TRBV5-5|NA
CASSLIGTENYGYTF
TGTGCCAGCAGCCTTATAGGGACAGAAAACTATGGCTACACCTTC
>TRBD2|TRBJ2-1|TRBV4-2|NA
CASSVSGGAENEQFF
TGTGCCAGCAGCGTAAGCGGGGGGGCCGAGAATGAGCAGTTCTTC
>NA|TRBJ1-3|TRBV7-8|few
CASSFRPVSGNTIYF
TGTGCCAGCAGCTTTCGCCCAGTCTCTGGAAACACCATATATTTT
>NA|TRBJ1-3|TRBV7-6|NA
CASSLTITVDTIYF
TGTGCCAGCAGCTTAACCATTACCGTAGACACCATATATTTT
>TRBD1|TRBJ2-7|TRBV18|NA
CASSLVRDSDSYEQYF
TGTGCCAGCTCCCTGGTAAGGGACAGTGACTCCTACGAGCAGTACTTC
>NA|TRBJ1-1|TRBV30|few
CAWSRAGNTEAFF
TGTGCCTGGAGTCGAGCGGGTAACACTGAAGCTTTCTTT
>TRBD1|TRBJ2-7|TRBV5-1|NA
CASSPGQGAYEQYF
TGCGCCAGCAGCCCCGGACAGGGGGCCTACGAGCAGTACTTC
>NA|TRBJ2-1|TRBV11-2|NA
CASSLLGEVYNEQFF
TGTGCCAGCAGCTTACTGGGGGAGGTCTACAATGAGCAGTTCTTC
>TRBD1|TRBJ1-5|TRBV5-6|NA
CASSSLIRGQPNQPQHF
TGTGCCAGCAGCTCCCTGATTAGGGGACAGCCCAATCAGCCCCAGCATTTT
>TRBD2|TRBJ2-7|TRBV7-2|NA
CASSLDSGGSYEQYF
TGTGCCAGCAGCTTAGATAGCGGGGGATCCTACGAGCAGTACTTC
>TRBD2|TRBJ2-5|TRBV11-3|NA
CASSPGTRLETQYF
TGTGCCAGCAGCCCCGGGACTAGGTTAGAGACCCAGTACTTC
>TRBD1|TRBJ2-1|TRBV6-5|NA
CASSYIGAGGSEQFF
TGTGCCAGCAGTTACATTGGGGCAGGGGGCAGTGAGCAGTTCTTC
>TRBD2|TRBJ2-1|TRBV2|NA
CASSATSGRAYEQFF
TGTGCCAGCAGTGCGACTAGCGGGAGGGCCTATGAGCAGTTCTTC
>NA|TRBJ2-5|TRBV18|NA
CASSPLRTEQETQYF
TGTGCCAGCTCACCATTAAGGACAGAACAAGAGACCCAGTACTTC
>NA|TRBJ1-1|TRBV11-2|NA
CASSPIDRIDLNTEAFF
TGTGCCAGCAGCCCCATCGACAGAATAGACCTGAACACTGAAGCTTTCTTT
>NA|TRBJ1-4|TRBV27|NA
CASQSAPGSINEKLFF
TGTGCCAGCCAGTCGGCACCAGGTTCGATAAATGAAAAACTGTTTTTT